Following are 20 T cell receptor beta chains from one sample sequenced in a study of PD-1 blockade in classical Hodgkin lymphoma. All the patients suffered relapse after autologous stem cell transplantation, and brentuximab vedotin exposure differed. TCRdb's copy holds only in-frame clones and misses some; the assay was immunoSEQ multiplex PCR. Altogether 55,000 to 75,000 clones are present, about 92% being singletons, with the ten largest covering roughly 8%. Specimen: peripheral blood mononuclear cells (PBMCs), collected at baseline. The receptor set was obtained from a human donor with classical Hodgkin lymphoma.

This clone was observed a single time. The V call is TRBV19, the J call TRBJ2-1; D call uncertain. Germline CDR1 is LNHDA and CDR2 is SQIVND (reference sequence). Trimming took 6 bases from V and 2 from J, leaving 17 bases between them. The length of the CDR3 is 16 residues. The CDR3 spells CASSPQEKWTYNEQFF. The CDR3 DNA reads as TGTGCCAGTAGCCCTCAGGAAAAATGGACCTACAATGAGCAGTTCTTC.

This clone was observed a few times. The rearrangement joins TRBV5-1 to TRBJ2-7; the match to TRBD1 covers 11 bases. The ends lost 4 bases at V and 2 bases at J; junction bases unmatched: 5. CDR1 SGHRS and CDR2 YFSETQ come from the germline V gene. The CDR3 loop spans 15 amino acids. The CDR3 reads CASSGTGQGAYEQYF. In nucleotides, the CDR3 is TGCGCCAGCAGCGGGACGGGACAGGGGGCCTACGAGCAGTACTTC.

V gene TRBV6-5 combines with J gene TRBJ1-2; D may be TRBD1 (6 bases). Trimming left V 5 bases short and J 5 bases short, with 15 bases between. In germline, CDR1 is MNHEY, CDR2 SVGAGI. CDR3 length: 14 amino acids. CDR3 sequence reads: CASSRGLKAYGYTF. The CDR3 nucleotides read TGTGCCAGCAGTCGGGGGCTGAAGGCGTATGGCTACACCTTC.

The chain joins TRBV11-2 to TRBJ2-3, with no clear D. The V gene lost 5 bases and the J gene lost 6 bases, with 15 bases spanning the gap. Germline V lookup: CDR1 SGHAT, CDR2 FQNNGV. The CDR3 covers 14 residues. The CDR3, as DNA: TGTGCCAGCAGCCCCAGCCTAGTTCGCGATACGCAGTATTTT. This sequence encodes CASSPSLVRDTQYF.

V and J are TRBV2 and TRBJ2-7; D assignment may be TRBD1 or TRBD2 (5 bases each). This CDR3 region has 15 residues. Looked up from germline, CDR1 is SNHLY and CDR2 is FYNNEI. V lost 6 bases and J 4 bases, leaving 19 bases between the germline ends. DNA for the CDR3: TGTGCCAGCAGCCCTGGGACCACGACCTTTTACGAGCAGTACTTC. This gives the protein CASSPGTTTFYEQYF.

The chain carries TRBV10-3 and TRBJ1-1; no reliable D call. V lost 8 bases to trimming and J lost 2 bases, with 18 bases between them. Germline V gene data show CDR1 as ENHRY and CDR2 as SYGVKD. This CDR3 region has 15 residues. The CDR3 sequence is CAIPSMRTSNTEAFF. In DNA, the CDR3 is TGTGCCATCCCTAGTATGCGGACTTCTAACACTGAAGCTTTCTTT.

The chain links TRBV18 to TRBJ2-7; perhaps TRBD1 as D (5 bases). The V gene lost 1 base and the J gene lost 1 base, with 14 bases spanning the gap. CDR1 and CDR2 from the germline V gene are KGHSH and LQKENI. The CDR3 contains 16 residues. CDR3 loop: CASSPLQGGRSYEQYF. Here the CDR3 DNA reads TGTGCCAGCTCACCACTCCAGGGTGGAAGGTCCTACGAGCAGTACTTC.

The CDR3 protein is CASSIGTTYNEQFF. CDR3 DNA: TGTGCCAGCAGCATAGGGACCACGTACAATGAGCAGTTCTTC. This rearrangement joins TRBV27 to TRBJ2-1, with D perhaps matching TRBD1 or TRBD2 (5 bases each). The length of the CDR3 is 14 residues. V shed 6 bases and J shed 4 bases, with 13 bases lying between them. CDR1 is MNHEY and CDR2 is SMNVEV in the germline V gene (reference sequence).

The gene calls are TRBV7-6 and TRBJ2-7; 10 bases match TRBD2. Germline V gene lookup returns CDR1 SGHVS and CDR2 FNYEAQ. The CDR3 is 19 amino acids. V was clipped by 5 bases and J by 2 bases; unmatched bases: 18. The CDR3 region has the DNA TGTGCCAGCAGCGGTTCGACCGGGGCTAGCGGGAGCAGTCCCTACGAGCAGTACTTC. Protein: CASSGSTGASGSSPYEQYF.

The J gene is TRBJ2-5, the V gene TRBV7-2; 8 positions match TRBD1. J lost 7 bases, V lost 5 bases, and 9 bases had no gene match. Germline values: CDR1 SGHTA, CDR2 FQGNSA. The length of the CDR3 is 14 residues. The CDR3 bases are TGTGCCAGCAGCCGTCCTGGGACAGGAGGGACCCAGTACTTC. Its translation: CASSRPGTGGTQYF.

V gene TRBV25-1 combines with J gene TRBJ2-1; 7 bases agree with TRBD2. Unmatched junction bases numbered 8, after V lost 5 bases and J lost 16 bases. The length of the CDR3 is 11 residues. CDR1 and CDR2 from the germline V gene are MGHDK and SYGVNS. The CDR3, as DNA: TGTGCCAGCAGTTCTAAGGGAGGGAAATTCTTC. Encoded protein: CASSSKGGKFF.

This chain connects TRBV10-3 to TRBJ2-7, with 8 bases lining up with TRBD1. The length of the CDR3 is 13 residues. Losses at the gene ends were 11 bases for V and 6 bases for J; bases not matched to a gene: 12. Per germline, CDR1 ENHRY and CDR2 SYGVKD. The CDR3 is CAVRQGPGSEQYF. The CDR3 coding sequence is TGTGCCGTAAGACAGGGGCCCGGGAGCGAGCAGTACTTC.

The V call is TRBV2, the J call TRBJ2-7; 8 bases agree with TRBD1. CDR3 size: 14 residues. Germline V CDR1 and CDR2: SNHLY, FYNNEI. Trimming at V came to 6 bases and at J to 2 bases, leaving 6 bases not matched to a gene. DNA of the CDR3: TGTGCCAGCAGCGCAGGACAGGGAACCTACGAGCAGTACTTC. Translation gives CASSAGQGTYEQYF.

V usage is TRBV28 and J usage is TRBJ1-1, with D perhaps matching TRBD1 (6 bases). V was trimmed by 6 bases and J by 5 bases, leaving 19 bases between them. This CDR3 contains 15 residues. Per germline, CDR1 MDHEN and CDR2 SYDVKM. The DNA of the CDR3 is TGTGCCAGCAGCTCCCAGGGCAGGGGAAGGACTGAAGCTTTCTTT. Translating it yields CASSSQGRGRTEAFF.

This chain uses TRBV9 with TRBJ1-3; D gene uncertain. Trimming stripped 3 bases from V and 4 bases from J, with 11 bases between. The germline V gene encodes CDR1 SGDLS and CDR2 YYNGEE. The CDR3 loop spans 14 amino acids. The CDR3 region has the DNA TGTGCCAGCAGCGCCTACGGGGAAGGAAACACCATATATTTT. It specifies CASSAYGEGNTIYF.

The chain has TRBV5-6 and TRBJ2-5; the match to TRBD2 covers 9 bases. The germline V gene has CDR1 SGHDT and CDR2 YYEEEE. J gave up 2 bases and V 0 bases, and 5 bases lay outside the gene matches. The CDR3 has 16 residues. The CDR3 region is CASSLELAGTQETQYF. The CDR3 nucleotides are TGTGCCAGCAGCTTGGAACTAGCGGGCACACAAGAGACCCAGTACTTC.

V is TRBV2 and J is TRBJ2-2; possible D gene TRBD1, 5 bases. V lost 7 bases and J lost 6, with 18 bases in between. This CDR3 region has 15 residues. Germline-derived CDR1 and CDR2 are SNHLY and FYNNEI. CDR3 region: CASNQRLQGAGELFF. CDR3 in DNA: TGTGCCAGCAACCAGAGGCTTCAGGGTGCCGGGGAGCTGTTTTTT.

The J gene is TRBJ2-7, the V gene TRBV18; a possible D gene is TRBD1 (5 bases). The CDR3 covers 11 residues. Per germline, CDR1 KGHSH and CDR2 LQKENI. Trimming took off 6 bases at V and 9 bases at J, with 12 bases between the two ends. DNA for the CDR3: TGTGCCAGCTCTGAGGACATGAGGCAGTACTTC. Translated: CASSEDMRQYF.

As concerns this clone: The sample contains more than one DNA sequence encoding this CDR3. V and J are TRBV10-3 and TRBJ1-2; D possibly corresponds to TRBD1 (5 bases). This CDR3 is built from 13 residues. CDR1 and CDR2 from the germline V gene are ENHRY and SYGVKD. Trimming cost V 6 bases and J 6 bases, with 14 bases left between them. CDR3 bases: TGTGCCATCAGCAAGGAGGGGCAGGATGGCTACACCTTC. The encoded protein is CAISKEGQDGYTF.

V and J are TRBV5-1 and TRBJ2-3, with D maybe TRBD1 (5 bases). CDR1 and CDR2 from the germline V gene are SGHRS and YFSETQ. CDR3 size: 15 residues. The V and J ends lost 0 bases and 4 bases respectively, with 12 bases between them. CDR3 loop: CASSLVSWGADTQYF. CDR3 bases: TGCGCCAGCAGCTTGGTATCGTGGGGCGCAGATACGCAGTATTTT.